Each of the 15 T cell receptor beta chains below was sequenced from the same sample in a study of control samples from healthy donors and cancer patients. TCRdb's copy holds only in-frame clones and misses some; the assay was immunoSEQ multiplex PCR. The table has about 170,000 clones, about 86% seen once; the top ten hold about 5.3%. Sequenced material: blood. The receptor source for this set is a woman aged 25 to 39 in good health.

The chain joins TRBV7-6 to TRBJ2-2, with D possibly TRBD1 on 6 matching bases. This CDR3 contains 15 residues. Per germline, CDR1 SGHVS and CDR2 FNYEAQ. The germline V and J ends were trimmed by 5 bases and 6 bases, with 16 bases remaining between them. The CDR3 sequence is CASSPGTGTSGELFF. Written as DNA, the CDR3 is TGTGCCAGCAGCCCGGGAACAGGGACCTCCGGGGAGCTGTTTTTT.

The V gene is TRBV2, the J gene TRBJ2-1, with D unclear. Trimming stripped 4 bases from V and 8 bases from J, with 3 bases between. This CDR3 spans 10 amino acids. Per the germline V gene, CDR1 is SNHLY and CDR2 is FYNNEI. Written as DNA, the CDR3 is TGTGCCAGCAGTGTTTATGAGCAGTTCTTC. Protein sequence: CASSVYEQFF.

The rearrangement uses TRBV14 and TRBJ1-4; 10 bases align to TRBD1. The CDR3 covers 16 residues. V shed 4 bases and J 8 bases; nucleotides not matched to a gene: 10. Germline V gene sequence: CDR1 SGHDN, CDR2 FVKESK. CDR3 sequence (DNA): TGTGCCAGCAGCCCCCTAGGCGGACAGGGGGGCGAAAAACTGTTTTTT. Protein sequence: CASSPLGGQGGEKLFF. Looking up the rest from reference TRBV14 and TRBJ1-4 gives the full variable domain: EAGVTQFPSHSVIEKGQTVTLRCDPISGHDNLYWYRRVMGKEIKFLLHFVKESKQDESGMPNNRFLAERTGGTYSTLKVQPAELEDSGVYFCASSPLGGQGGEKLFFGSGTQLSVL.

CDR3 loop: CASSNPQGTGNTIYF. CDR3 nucleotides: TGTGCCAGCAGCAACCCACAGGGTACTGGAAACACCATATATTTT. The V call is TRBV7-9, the J call TRBJ1-3, with D possibly TRBD1 on 6 matching bases. The germline V gene encodes CDR1 SEHNR and CDR2 FQNEAQ (reference sequence). The CDR3 extends over 15 amino acids. Trimming pared 5 bases from V and 2 bases from J, leaving 13 bases between. The full variable domain, its missing parts supplied by reference TRBV7-9 and TRBJ1-3, is DTGVSQNPRHKITKRGQNVTFRCDPISEHNRLYWYRQTLGQGPEFLTYFQNEAQLEKSRLLSDRFSAERPKGSFSTLEIQRTEQGDSAMYLCASSNPQGTGNTIYFGEGSWLTVV.

The rearrangement links TRBV4-1 to TRBJ2-7; D uncertain. V was trimmed by 1 base and J by 6 bases, leaving 10 bases between them. This CDR3 region has 13 residues. Germline V lookup: CDR1 MGHRA, CDR2 YSYEKL. This chain's CDR3 is CASSQVGWGEQYF. The CDR3 nucleotides are TGCGCCAGCAGCCAAGTAGGGTGGGGCGAGCAGTACTTC.

The chain recombines TRBV7-9 with TRBJ2-5; 8 bases are a match to TRBD1. CDR3 size: 16 residues. After removal of 5 bases from V and 1 base from J, the junction contained 9 bases not matched to a gene. Germline CDR1 is SEHNR and CDR2 is FQNEAQ (reference sequence). Here the CDR3 reads CASSPGQGSFQETQYF. The CDR3 DNA reads TGTGCCAGCAGCCCTGGACAGGGTAGTTTCCAAGAGACCCAGTACTTC.

The chain carries TRBV5-1 and TRBJ2-7, with D uncertain. Germline CDR1 SGHRS, CDR2 YFSETQ. There are 15 residues in the CDR3. Trimming removed 1 base from V and 4 bases from J, with 15 bases in between. For the CDR3, the DNA is TGCGCCAGCAGCTTGTTCCAACAGACCAGGTACGAGCAGTACTTC. This sequence encodes CASSLFQQTRYEQYF.

The rearrangement uses TRBV13 and TRBJ2-5; D is ambiguous. CDR3 length: 15 residues. Per germline, CDR1 PRHDT and CDR2 FYEKMQ (reference sequence). With 5 bases removed from V and 0 bases from J, the gap between germline ends came to 13 bases. CDR3 residues: CASSGPAPYQETQYF. The CDR3 region has the DNA TGTGCCAGCAGCGGTCCAGCACCTTACCAAGAGACCCAGTACTTC.

This clone was observed once. The gene calls are TRBV10-3 and TRBJ1-5; D gene uncertain. CDR3 length equals 15 residues. Germline CDR1 ENHRY, CDR2 SYGVKD. The V and J ends lost 2 bases and 4 bases respectively, with 12 bases between them. Written as DNA, the CDR3 is TGTGCCATCAGTGAGGGAATTGAGGGAAATCAGCCCCAGCATTTT. The encoded protein is CAISEGIEGNQPQHF.

V usage is TRBV5-5 and J usage is TRBJ2-3; 10 nucleotides agree with TRBD2. Germline CDR1 reads SGHKS; CDR2 reads YYEKEE (reference sequence). The CDR3 covers 15 residues. With V trimmed by 4 bases and J by 4 bases, 6 bases remained unmatched. This CDR3 is CASSRSGGASDTQYF. CDR3 in DNA: TGTGCCAGCAGCCGAAGCGGGGGGGCCTCAGATACGCAGTATTTT.

The rearrangement links TRBV6-2 or TRBV6-3 to TRBJ2-2; D possibly corresponds to TRBD2 (6 bases). Trimming removed 4 bases at V and 6 bases at J, with 21 bases between. This CDR3 is 17 amino acids long. Germline CDR1 reads MNHEY; CDR2 reads SVGEGT. The CDR3 sequence: CASSSLATTGGPGELFF. CDR3 nucleotides: TGTGCCAGCAGTTCCCTGGCCACCACCGGGGGTCCCGGGGAGCTGTTTTTT.

V usage is TRBV4-1 and J usage is TRBJ1-2; 9 bases fit TRBD1. V dropped 3 bases and J dropped 3; count of bases not matched to a gene: 5. The CDR3 sequence is 15 residues long. CDR1 is MGHRA, CDR2 YSYEKL, per germline. CDR3 loop: CASSHPRTGDYGYTF. The DNA for the CDR3 is TGCGCCAGCAGCCACCCCCGGACAGGGGACTATGGCTACACCTTC.

The chain links TRBV15 to TRBJ1-1; D call uncertain. This CDR3 contains 16 residues. With 1 base removed from V and 4 bases from J, the gap between germline ends came to 16 bases. CDR1 is LNHNV and CDR2 is YYDKDF in the germline V gene (reference sequence). The chain's CDR3 is CATSRGSPSAGTEAFF. The CDR3, as DNA: TGTGCCACCAGCAGAGGCAGCCCCTCTGCGGGCACTGAAGCTTTCTTT.

The CDR3 nucleotides are TGTGCCAGCTCACGCGACACTGAAGCTTTCTTT. Translation: CASSRDTEAFF. J is TRBJ1-1 and V is TRBV18, with no clear D. Per germline, CDR1 KGHSH and CDR2 LQKENI. Deletions cut 4 bases from V and 3 bases from J, with 3 bases between. The CDR3 is 11 residues long.

The rearrangement joins TRBV27 to TRBJ2-3; no clear D gene. V was trimmed by 0 bases and J by 0 bases, leaving 13 bases between them. The CDR3 contains 17 residues. Looked up from germline, CDR1 is MNHEY and CDR2 is SMNVEV (reference sequence). CDR3 in amino acids: CASSLSVATFSTDTQYF. CDR3 nucleotides: TGTGCCAGCAGTTTATCGGTGGCTACATTTAGCACAGATACGCAGTATTTT.